What follows describes a single TCR beta chain. CDR1 SGHTA and CDR2 FQGNSA come from the germline V gene. There are 16 residues in the CDR3. Trimming took 0 bases from V and 2 from J, leaving 12 bases between them. Using approximately 15 ng of total RNA, TCR libraries were made with the QIAseq Immune Repertoire TCR panel. TCRdb used MiXCR to reprocess the reads, holding one entry per CDR3 protein. The data hold about 470 distinct CDR3 sequences, with 7.5% to 10% observed a single time. The sample belongs to a study of circulating CD8 cells and anti-PD-1 response in melanoma. Sorting of live CD3+CD8+TCRalphabeta+ cells by PD-1 and/or TIGIT gave four subsets.

The material was CD8+ T cells from PBMCs, obtained at baseline or after one month of anti-PD-1 therapy (not recorded which). The chain couples TRBV7-2 to TRBJ2-3; no reliable D call. This receptor was taken from a human donor with melanoma. In nucleotides, the CDR3 is TGTGCCAGCAGCTTAGCGCCGGCTCCGAACACAGATACGCAGTATTTT. Translating gives CASSLAPAPNTDTQYF.